The next 22 T cell receptor beta chains were all read from a single sample in a study of blood T cell repertoires in COVID-19. The method was immunoSEQ multiplex PCR; TCRdb's version includes in-frame clones alone and lacks a portion of them. This sample has about 170,000 clones, with around 90% found just once. Material for sequencing was peripheral blood. These receptors originate from a man between 18 and 29 years old with COVID-19, enrolled during active disease.

This rearrangement joins TRBV5-6 to TRBJ1-5; 7 bases line up with TRBD1. Germline V gives CDR1 SGHDT, CDR2 YYEEEE. V lost 4 bases, J lost 0 bases, and 7 bases stayed unmatched. The CDR3 is 16 amino acids. This chain's CDR3 is CASSVQTGYSNQPQHF. CDR3 bases: TGTGCCAGCAGCGTACAGACAGGGTATAGCAATCAGCCCCAGCATTTT.

The chain links TRBV4-2 to TRBJ2-1; D possibly corresponds to TRBD2 (6 bases). Trimming removed 1 base at V and 9 bases at J, with 7 bases between. The CDR3 sequence is 12 residues long. In germline, CDR1 is LGHNA, CDR2 YNFKEQ. The DNA of the CDR3 is TGTGCCAGCAGCCAAGGGGGGGTTGAGCAGTTCTTC. Translated, it gives CASSQGGVEQFF.

This clone was recorded only once. This chain uses TRBV5-5 with TRBJ2-7, with D possibly TRBD1 on 6 matching bases. V lost 0 bases to trimming and J lost 3 bases, with 13 bases between them. Germline CDR1 is SGHKS and CDR2 is YYEKEE (reference sequence). The CDR3 runs 15 residues. In nucleotides, the CDR3 is TGTGCCAGCAGCTTGGCATCAGGGGACAACTACGAGCAGTACTTC. Protein product: CASSLASGDNYEQYF.

The rearrangement links TRBV19 to TRBJ2-2; TRBD1 is a possible D gene (5 bases). The CDR3 totals 14 residues. Germline V gene lookup returns CDR1 LNHDA and CDR2 SQIVND (reference sequence). Between the trimmed V and J ends, which lost 7 bases and 1 base, there was a span of 10 bases. The DNA of the CDR3 is TGTGCCAGTACCAGAGACAGGAACACCGGGGAGCTGTTTTTT. This sequence encodes CASTRDRNTGELFF.

The rearrangement joins TRBV21-1 to TRBJ1-4. TRBV21-1 is a pseudogene segment. There are 15 residues in the CDR3. DNA for the CDR3: TGTGCCAGCAGCAATCTAGGCGGGCCTAATGAAAAACTGCTTTTT. It yields the protein CASSNLGGPNEKLLF.

The CDR3 nucleotides are TGTGCCAGCAGCCCCTCCCCGGCCAGGGCCATGAACACTGAAGCTTTCTTT. Translating gives CASSPSPARAMNTEAFF. This chain uses TRBV14 with TRBJ1-1, with D possibly being TRBD1 (5 bases). Trimming removed 4 bases at V and 0 bases at J, with 18 bases between. The CDR3 is 17 amino acids. Germline V CDR1 and CDR2: SGHDN, FVKESK.

CDR3 sequence reads: CASRPLARPYNEQFF. The CDR3 DNA follows: TGTGCCAGCAGACCATTAGCGAGACCTTACAATGAGCAGTTCTTC. The gene calls are TRBV7-9 and TRBJ2-1, with a possible D match to TRBD2 (5 bases). Trimming took 6 bases from V and 4 from J, leaving 16 bases between them. The CDR3 extends over 15 amino acids. The germline CDR1 and CDR2 sequences are SEHNR and FQNEAQ (reference sequence).

The genes are TRBV6-5 and TRBJ2-7; D possibly corresponds to TRBD2 (6 bases). V lost 6 bases and J 4 bases, leaving 19 bases between the germline ends. This CDR3 is built from 15 residues. CDR1 and CDR2 (germline): MNHEY, SVGAGI. CDR3 sequence reads: CASSYGRGDRYEQYF. CDR3 nucleotides: TGTGCCAGCAGCTACGGGCGGGGAGATAGGTACGAGCAGTACTTC.

The DNA for the CDR3 is TGTGCCAGCAGCCCCGGGGCTAGCGGGTTCCAAGAGACCCAGTACTTC. Translating it yields CASSPGASGFQETQYF. The chain is built from TRBV11-2 and TRBJ2-5, with 8 bases fitting TRBD2. V lost 5 bases and J lost 1; bases outside the gene matches: 9. Germline V gene data show CDR1 as SGHAT and CDR2 as FQNNGV. The CDR3 spans 16 residues.

The chain combines TRBV18 with TRBJ2-7; 7 bases agree with TRBD2. Germline-derived CDR1 and CDR2 are KGHSH and LQKENI. The CDR3 runs 14 residues. V shed 8 bases and J 1 base; nucleotides not matched to a gene: 8. The DNA of the CDR3 is TGTGCCAGCGCCGAAAGCGGGGTGTCCTACGAGCAGTACTTC. This translates into CASAESGVSYEQYF.

The chain links TRBV19 to TRBJ2-1, with D perhaps matching TRBD2 (6 bases). V dropped 3 bases and J dropped 1 base, with 13 bases sitting between them. This CDR3 comprises 16 residues. The V gene's germline CDR1 is LNHDA and CDR2 SQIVND (reference sequence). The DNA of the CDR3 is TGTGCCAGTAGTATCCGAGTAGCGGATTCCTACAATGAGCAGTTCTTC. Translating it yields CASSIRVADSYNEQFF.

The chain uses TRBV28 and TRBJ2-7; 9 nucleotides line up with TRBD1. Germline CDR1 and CDR2: MDHEN and SYDVKM. This CDR3 is 16 amino acids long. Trimming removed 8 bases from V and 0 bases from J; junction bases left unmatched: 11. The CDR3, as DNA: TGTGCCAGCTCGGGAGCCGACAGGGGGTACTCCTACGAGCAGTACTTC. Translation: CASSGADRGYSYEQYF.

V gene TRBV6-5 combines with J gene TRBJ1-2; weak D call: TRBD1 (6 bases). Trimming cost V 6 bases and J 6 bases, with 14 bases left between them. The CDR3 has 13 amino acids. Germline-derived CDR1 and CDR2 are MNHEY and SVGAGI. CDR3 region: CASRAGGGDGYTF. The CDR3 nucleotides read TGTGCCAGCAGAGCCGGTGGGGGCGATGGCTACACCTTC.

This clone was picked up one time. The rearrangement uses TRBV5-6 and TRBJ2-5, with a tentative D call TRBD1 (6 bases). Trimming removed 4 bases from V and 5 bases from J, with 18 bases in between. Germline values: CDR1 SGHDT, CDR2 YYEEEE. The CDR3 consists of 15 residues. CDR3 protein: CASSPRAGAGETQYF. The CDR3 coding sequence is TGTGCCAGCAGCCCCAGAGCAGGGGCGGGTGAGACCCAGTACTTC. Full variable domain (missing parts from reference TRBV5-6 and TRBJ2-5): DAGVTQSPTHLIKTRGQQVTLRCSPKSGHDTVSWYQQALGQGPQFIFQYYEEEERQRGNFPDRFSGHQFPNYSSELNVNALLLGDSALYLCASSPRAGAGETQYFGPGTRLLVL.

Only a few counts were recorded for this clone. The chain joins TRBV14 to TRBJ2-1; D is perhaps TRBD1 (5 bases). This CDR3 is built from 14 residues. V was clipped by 3 bases and J by 1 base, with 7 bases between them. Per germline, CDR1 SGHDN and CDR2 FVKESK. The CDR3 here is CASSQTASYNEQFF. The CDR3 coding sequence is TGTGCCAGCAGCCAGACAGCTTCCTACAATGAGCAGTTCTTC.

The sample holds a few counts of this clone. The chain joins TRBV27 to TRBJ1-2, with D uncertain. The ends were cut back, 0 bases at V and 2 bases at J, with 4 bases in the middle. This CDR3 comprises 13 residues. The germline V gene encodes CDR1 MNHEY and CDR2 SMNVEV (reference sequence). The CDR3 DNA reads as TGTGCCAGCAGTTTATCCGGGAACTATGGCTACACCTTC. Encoded protein: CASSLSGNYGYTF.

The chain has TRBV19 and TRBJ2-1; 13 nucleotides match TRBD2. Looked up from germline, CDR1 is LNHDA and CDR2 is SQIVND (reference sequence). The CDR3 consists of 15 residues. Unmatched junction bases numbered 10, after V lost 8 bases and J lost 9 bases. The CDR3 reads CASSMTGLAGIEQFF. CDR3 nucleotide sequence: TGTGCCAGTTCTATGACGGGACTAGCGGGAATTGAGCAGTTCTTC.

The genes are TRBV19 and TRBJ1-5; TRBD1 might be the D (6 bases). The germline gives CDR1 LNHDA, CDR2 SQIVND (reference sequence). V gave up 3 bases and J gave up 3 bases, with 12 bases separating them. CDR3 size: 15 residues. The CDR3 here is CASSIWGLNNQPQHF. The DNA for the CDR3 is TGTGCCAGTAGTATTTGGGGGCTTAACAATCAGCCCCAGCATTTT.

V gene TRBV2 combines with J gene TRBJ1-2; 7 nucleotides align to TRBD1. This CDR3 has 16 residues. Germline assignment: CDR1 SNHLY and CDR2 FYNNEI. The junction had 7 bases not matched to a gene; V was cut back by 0 bases and J by 3 bases. The CDR3 region has the DNA TGTGCCAGCAGTGAAGCTAAGAACAGGGGATACTATGGCTACACCTTC. This gives the protein CASSEAKNRGYYGYTF.

This chain uses TRBV7-3 with TRBJ2-6, with D maybe TRBD1 (5 bases). The CDR3 covers 18 residues. V lost 8 bases and J 0 bases, leaving 20 bases between the germline ends. The germline V gene has CDR1 SGHTA and CDR2 FQGTGA. The CDR3 region is CASGSRLGLSSGANVLTF. The DNA of the CDR3 is TGTGCCAGCGGATCCCGTCTGGGGCTCAGCTCTGGGGCCAACGTCCTGACTTTC.

The chain has TRBV4-3 and TRBJ1-1, with D perhaps TRBD1 (5 bases). CDR3 length: 14 residues. CDR1 and CDR2 (germline): LGHNA, YSLEER. Between the trimmed V and J ends, which lost 6 bases and 3 bases, there was a span of 14 bases. The CDR3, as DNA: TGCGCCAGCAGGGGGGGATTATTGGACACTGAAGCTTTCTTT. Amino acid sequence: CASRGGLLDTEAFF.

The chain recombines TRBV11-3 with TRBJ1-3; TRBD1 aligns across 9 bases. Germline-derived CDR1 and CDR2 are SGHNT and YENEEA. The CDR3 consists of 16 residues. The ends lost 3 bases at V and 1 base at J; junction bases unmatched: 4. The CDR3 is CASSLADRGSGNTIYF. The CDR3, as DNA: TGTGCCAGCAGCTTGGCCGACAGGGGGTCTGGAAACACCATATATTTT.